This T cell receptor (beta chain) came from a study of blood T cell repertoires in COVID-19. Study in general: Donors in the United States, Italy and Spain gave samples during acute or convalescent COVID-19. In each case, the material was cDNA or gDNA derived from T cells, B-cell-depleted T cells, or PBMCs.

Exposed participants came across a COVID-19 case within 2 weeks before study entry. The V gene lost 4 bases and the J gene lost 7 bases, with 14 bases spanning the gap. The length of the CDR3 is 13 residues. CDR1 and CDR2 (germline): SQVTM, ANQGSEA. The data were produced by immunoSEQ multiplex PCR, yet TCRdb's version contains in-frame clones alone and is incomplete. The table has about 370,000 clones, more than 85% seen once. The receptor's source is a woman aged 40 to 55 who had been exposed to COVID-19. V gene TRBV29-1 combines with J gene TRBJ1-5; no firm D call. The sequenced material came from PBMCs or T cells enriched from blood (not recorded which). CDR3 loop: CSVVLRGTQPQHF. For the CDR3, the DNA is TGCAGCGTTGTTTTACGGGGAACGCAGCCCCAGCATTTT.